The 9 T cell receptor beta chains presented below share a single source sample, sequenced in a study of blood T cells in healthy people across ages. A second PCR, run for about 6 to 12 cycles, used a sample-barcoded 5' primer plus a J-beta primer mix. TCRdb re-called the 5' RACE reads with MiXCR, one entry per CDR3 protein. The sample consists of around 990,000 distinct CDR3 sequences, 20% to 25% of them appearing once. The same data also went into a second study, on T cells of mothers and their children.

The sequenced sample was blood. The source of these receptors is a girl between 2 and 10 years old in good health.

This rearrangement joins TRBV20-1 to TRBJ2-5; weak D call: TRBD1 (6 bases). Trimming removed 3 bases at V and 6 bases at J, with 17 bases between. CDR1 is DFQATT, CDR2 SNEGSKA, per germline (reference sequence). There are 14 residues in the CDR3. CDR3 residues: CSASENRVEKTQYF. The CDR3 DNA is TGCAGTGCTAGTGAAAACAGGGTTGAGAAGACCCAGTACTTC.

The V and J genes are TRBV29-1 and TRBJ2-4; D possibly corresponds to TRBD2 (5 bases). The CDR3 has 15 amino acids. The germline gives CDR1 SQVTM, CDR2 ANQGSEA. The germline V and J ends were trimmed by 5 bases and 0 bases, with 14 bases remaining between them. CDR3 coding DNA: TGCAGCGTTATGGACGGACTCCTAGCCAAAAACATTCAGTACTTC. Amino acid sequence: CSVMDGLLAKNIQYF.

The genes are TRBV29-1 and TRBJ2-3; tentatively, D is TRBD2 (5 bases). Germline loops: CDR1 SQVTM, CDR2 ANQGSEA. There are 12 residues in the CDR3. V lost 6 bases and J lost 5, with 12 bases in between. CDR3 sequence reads: CSVRRGVDTQYF. The CDR3 nucleotides are TGCAGCGTACGACGGGGTGTAGATACGCAGTATTTT.

A few counts support this clonotype. CDR3 in amino acids: CASSYSWQGGTEAFF. DNA of the CDR3: TGTGCCAGCAGCTACAGTTGGCAGGGGGGGACTGAAGCTTTCTTT. The chain uses TRBV7-2 and TRBJ1-1; 7 bases fit TRBD1. CDR3 length equals 15 residues. Unmatched junction bases numbered 10, after V lost 4 bases and J lost 5 bases. CDR1 is SGHTA, CDR2 FQGNSA, per germline.

This clonotype appeared a few times. The chain has TRBV7-9 and TRBJ1-2, with 9 bases lining up with TRBD1. Looked up from germline, CDR1 is SEHNR and CDR2 is FQNEAQ (reference sequence). CDR3 length: 15 residues. Germline trimming cut 5 bases from V and 8 bases from J; bases unmatched to any gene: 12. CDR3: CASSARDRAKEGYTF. CDR3 DNA: TGTGCCAGCAGCGCCAGGGACAGGGCTAAGGAGGGCTACACCTTC.

This clonotype was detected only a few times. J is TRBJ2-4 and V is TRBV7-2; perhaps TRBD2 as D (5 bases). V gave up 0 bases and J gave up 5 bases, with 8 bases separating them. The length of the CDR3 is 14 residues. CDR1 SGHTA and CDR2 FQGNSA come from the germline V gene. This chain's CDR3 is CASSLARGQNIQYF. CDR3 DNA: TGTGCCAGCAGCTTAGCCCGGGGTCAAAACATTCAGTACTTC.

This chain connects TRBV6-5 to TRBJ2-3; TRBD2 matches at 8 bases. The CDR3 has 20 amino acids. V lost 2 bases and J lost 4; bases outside the gene matches: 20. Per germline, CDR1 MNHEY and CDR2 SVGAGI. The CDR3 DNA follows: TGTGCCAGCAGTTACCGCCCGGGGTTAGCGGGGTTCGATGAGGCAGATACGCAGTATTTT. Translating it yields CASSYRPGLAGFDEADTQYF.

This rearrangement joins TRBV29-1 to TRBJ1-1, with D possibly matching TRBD1 (6 bases). The CDR3 loop spans 14 amino acids. Germline CDR1 SQVTM, CDR2 ANQGSEA. The ends were cut back, 6 bases at V and 2 bases at J, with 16 bases in the middle. CDR3 bases: TGCAGCGTCACTCTACAGGGCTTAAACACTGAAGCTTTCTTT. This sequence encodes CSVTLQGLNTEAFF.

There are a few counts of this clonotype. V gene TRBV10-3 combines with J gene TRBJ2-5; D possibly corresponds to TRBD1 (6 bases). Between the trimmed V and J ends, which lost 4 bases and 5 bases, there was a span of 14 bases. CDR3 length: 14 residues. Germline V lookup: CDR1 ENHRY, CDR2 SYGVKD. CDR3 sequence: CAISVTGPEETQYF. The CDR3 DNA sequence: TGTGCCATCAGTGTGACAGGCCCCGAGGAGACCCAGTACTTC.